These T cell receptor beta chains were read from a single sample in a study of T cells after yellow fever vaccination. Each CDR3 protein is one row after TCRdb ran MiXCR on the 5' RACE reads. The sample records about 260,000 distinct CDR3 sequences, 10% to 15% being singletons. Here the sequenced sample was CD4+ T cells sorted from PBMCs, taken 45 days after the yellow fever booster vaccination. The receptors derive from a man in his thirties or forties who received the YFV17D yellow fever vaccine. Each CDR3 is given without its conserved first and last residue. D genes are given only for firm matches. Not all rows give a size; the values are once, few, many and, for expanded clones, a class.

d_call,j_call,clone_size,v_call,cdr3_aa
TRBD1,TRBJ1-1,.,TRBV9,ASSPQGQGFFTEAF
.,TRBJ2-7,few,TRBV7-2,ASRPGGALGEQY
.,TRBJ1-4,.,TRBV10-3,AISAAATNEKLF
.,TRBJ2-2,.,TRBV5-1,ASSWSLGGTGELF
.,TRBJ2-3,few,TRBV12-3/TRBV12-4,ASSFGIFLQY
.,TRBJ2-3,few,TRBV10-3,AISESFGGTDTQY
.,TRBJ2-5,few,TRBV5-4,ASSLGTNQETQY
.,TRBJ2-1,.,TRBV7-9,ASSLISWGASNEQF
.,TRBJ2-2,few,TRBV7-9,ASSVGGGNTGELF
.,TRBJ2-3,.,TRBV20-1,SARGGDRRDTQY
TRBD2,TRBJ2-7,few,TRBV6-5,ASSYTSGDAYEQY
.,TRBJ2-3,.,TRBV6-1,ASRATVRTDTQY
.,TRBJ2-1,.,TRBV5-1,ASSLEGGRF
.,TRBJ2-7,few,TRBV21-1,ASTWDRNYEQY
.,TRBJ1-1,.,TRBV6-2/TRBV6-3,ASRGAGGTEAF
.,TRBJ2-1,.,TRBV29-1,SVFPGTVNEQF
.,TRBJ2-7,.,TRBV7-2,ASSLVGTHEQY
TRBD1,TRBJ1-1,few,TRBV3-1,ASSQSYVGTGGNTEAF
TRBD2,TRBJ2-6,.,TRBV7-2,ASSLAGTNSGANVLT
.,TRBJ2-7,few,TRBV28,ASNVGVLTYEQY
.,TRBJ2-7,.,TRBV28,ASSFGHIYEQY
TRBD2,TRBJ2-1,few,TRBV29-1,SVQGLVGNEQF
.,TRBJ2-7,.,TRBV6-5,ASSYSTRGLDEQY
.,TRBJ1-6,few,TRBV20-1,SASSSTGHGGRAPLH
.,TRBJ2-7,.,TRBV11-2,ASSLPGGGGYEQY
TRBD2,TRBJ2-1,.,TRBV5-1,ASSLQRDYNEQF
.,TRBJ1-1,many,TRBV7-9,ATQVPGGTTEAF